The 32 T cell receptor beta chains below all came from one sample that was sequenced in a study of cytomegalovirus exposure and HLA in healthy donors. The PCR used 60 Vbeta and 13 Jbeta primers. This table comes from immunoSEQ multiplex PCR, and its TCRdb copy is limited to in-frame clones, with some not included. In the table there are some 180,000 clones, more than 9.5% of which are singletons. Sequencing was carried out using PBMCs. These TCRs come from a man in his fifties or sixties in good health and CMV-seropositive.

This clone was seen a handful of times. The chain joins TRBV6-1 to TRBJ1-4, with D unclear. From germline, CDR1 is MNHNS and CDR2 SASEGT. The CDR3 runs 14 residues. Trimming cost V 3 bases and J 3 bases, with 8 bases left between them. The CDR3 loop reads CASSDGKANEKLFF. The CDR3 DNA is TGTGCCAGCAGTGACGGGAAGGCTAATGAAAAACTGTTTTTT.

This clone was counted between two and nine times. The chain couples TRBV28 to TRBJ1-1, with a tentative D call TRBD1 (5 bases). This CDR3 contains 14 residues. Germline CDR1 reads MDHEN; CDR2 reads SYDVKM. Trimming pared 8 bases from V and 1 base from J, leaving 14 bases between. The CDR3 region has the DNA TGTGCCAGCTGGGGGGTAGGGAGGAACACTGAAGCTTTCTTT. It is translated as CASWGVGRNTEAFF.

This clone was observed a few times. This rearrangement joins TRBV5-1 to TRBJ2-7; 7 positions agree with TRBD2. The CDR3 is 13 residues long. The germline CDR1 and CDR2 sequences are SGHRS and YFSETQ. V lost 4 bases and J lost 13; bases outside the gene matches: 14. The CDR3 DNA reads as TGCGCCAGCAGCCCTGCTGGTAAGGGAGGGGAATACTTC. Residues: CASSPAGKGGEYF. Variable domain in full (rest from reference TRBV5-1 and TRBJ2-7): KAGVTQTPRYLIKTRGQQVTLSCSPISGHRSVSWYQQTPGQGLQFLFEYFSETQRNKGNFPGRFSGRQFSNSRSEMNVSTLELGDSALYLCASSPAGKGGEYFGPGTRLTVT.

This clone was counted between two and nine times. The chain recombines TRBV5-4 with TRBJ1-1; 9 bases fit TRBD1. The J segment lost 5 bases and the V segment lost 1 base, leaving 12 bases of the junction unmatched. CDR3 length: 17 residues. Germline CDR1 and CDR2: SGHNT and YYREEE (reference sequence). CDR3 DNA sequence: TGTGCCAGCAGCTTGTCGGACAGGGGTAGGTTGGGGACTGAAGCTTTCTTT. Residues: CASSLSDRGRLGTEAFF.

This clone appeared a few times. As DNA, the CDR3 is TGTGCCAGCAGCTCCCAGACAGTAGTTAAGGCAGATACGCAGTATTTT. Its protein product is CASSSQTVVKADTQYF. The rearrangement links TRBV5-6 to TRBJ2-3; tentatively, D is TRBD1 (5 bases). Germline loops: CDR1 SGHDT, CDR2 YYEEEE. Trimming took 3 bases from V and 4 from J, leaving 18 bases between them. This CDR3 has 16 residues.

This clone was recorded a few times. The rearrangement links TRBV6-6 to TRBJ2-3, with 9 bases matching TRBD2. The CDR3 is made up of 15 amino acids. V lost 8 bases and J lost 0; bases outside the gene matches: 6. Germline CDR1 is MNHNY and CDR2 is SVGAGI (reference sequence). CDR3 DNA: TGTGCCAGCTATGCGCTAGCGGGGAGCACAGATACGCAGTATTTT. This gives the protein CASYALAGSTDTQYF.

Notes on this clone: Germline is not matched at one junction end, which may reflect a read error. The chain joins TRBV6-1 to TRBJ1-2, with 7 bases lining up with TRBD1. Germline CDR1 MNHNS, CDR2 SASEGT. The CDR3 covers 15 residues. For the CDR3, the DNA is TGTGCCAGCACTGAAACTGGGACAGAAGACTATGGCTACACCTTC. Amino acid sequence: CASTETGTEDYGYTF.

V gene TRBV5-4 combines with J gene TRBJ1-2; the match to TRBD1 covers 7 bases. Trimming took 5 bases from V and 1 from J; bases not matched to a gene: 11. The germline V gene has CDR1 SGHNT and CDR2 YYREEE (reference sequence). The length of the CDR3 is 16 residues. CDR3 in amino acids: CASRAGEGAGNYGYTF. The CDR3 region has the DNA TGTGCCAGCAGGGCTGGAGAGGGGGCGGGTAACTATGGCTACACCTTC.

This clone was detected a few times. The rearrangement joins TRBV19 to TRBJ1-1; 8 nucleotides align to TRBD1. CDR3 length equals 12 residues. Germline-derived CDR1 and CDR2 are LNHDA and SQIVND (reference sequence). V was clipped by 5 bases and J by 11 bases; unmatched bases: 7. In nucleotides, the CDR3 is TGTGCCAGTAGTGCGGACAGGGATTTGGCTTTCTTT. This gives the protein CASSADRDLAFF.

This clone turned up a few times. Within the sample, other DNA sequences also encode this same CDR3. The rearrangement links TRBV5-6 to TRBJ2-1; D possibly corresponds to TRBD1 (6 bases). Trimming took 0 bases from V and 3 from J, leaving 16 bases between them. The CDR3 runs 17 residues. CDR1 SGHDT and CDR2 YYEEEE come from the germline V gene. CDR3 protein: CASSLAGTGHYYNEQFF. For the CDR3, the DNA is TGTGCCAGCAGCTTGGCCGGGACGGGACATTACTACAATGAGCAGTTCTTC. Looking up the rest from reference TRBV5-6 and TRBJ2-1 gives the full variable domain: DAGVTQSPTHLIKTRGQQVTLRCSPKSGHDTVSWYQQALGQGPQFIFQYYEEEERQRGNFPDRFSGHQFPNYSSELNVNALLLGDSALYLCASSLAGTGHYYNEQFFGPGTRLTVL.

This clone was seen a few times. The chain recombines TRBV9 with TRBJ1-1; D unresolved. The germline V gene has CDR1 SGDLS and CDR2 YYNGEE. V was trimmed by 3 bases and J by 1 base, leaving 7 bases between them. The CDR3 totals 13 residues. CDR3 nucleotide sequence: TGTGCCAGCAGCGCCCGGTGGAACACTGAAGCTTTCTTT. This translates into CASSARWNTEAFF. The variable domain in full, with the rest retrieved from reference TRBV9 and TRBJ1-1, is DSGVTQTPKHLITATGQRVTLRCSPRSGDLSVYWYQQSLDQGLQFLIQYYNGEERAKGNILERFSAQQFPDLHSELNLSSLELGDSALYFCASSARWNTEAFFGQGTRLTVV.

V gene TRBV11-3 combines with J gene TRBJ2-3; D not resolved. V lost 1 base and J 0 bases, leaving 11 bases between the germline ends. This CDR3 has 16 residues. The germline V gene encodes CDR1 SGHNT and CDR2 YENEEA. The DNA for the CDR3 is TGTGCCAGCAGCTTAGGAGTCGCAGCGAGCACAGATACGCAGTATTTT. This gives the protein CASSLGVAASTDTQYF.

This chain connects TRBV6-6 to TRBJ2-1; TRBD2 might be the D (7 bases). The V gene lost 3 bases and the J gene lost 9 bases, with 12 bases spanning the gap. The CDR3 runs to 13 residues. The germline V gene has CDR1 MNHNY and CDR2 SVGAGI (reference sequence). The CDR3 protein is CASSYGGALEQFF. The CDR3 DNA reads TGTGCCAGCAGTTATGGGGGGGCCCTTGAGCAGTTCTTC.

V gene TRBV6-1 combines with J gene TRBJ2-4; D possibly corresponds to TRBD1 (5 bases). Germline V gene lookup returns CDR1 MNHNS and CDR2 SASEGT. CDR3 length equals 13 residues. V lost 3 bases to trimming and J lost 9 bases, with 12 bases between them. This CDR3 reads CASSDQGQAIQYF. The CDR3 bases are TGTGCCAGCAGTGATCAGGGTCAGGCCATTCAGTACTTC.

DNA for the CDR3: TGTGCCAGCAGTTATCGAGGGGGAAATGAGCAGTTCTTC. Its protein product is CASSYRGGNEQFF. V is TRBV27 and J is TRBJ2-1; TRBD1 might be the D (6 bases). V was shortened by 4 bases and J by 7 bases, with 11 bases between the two germline ends. There are 13 residues in the CDR3. Germline V lookup: CDR1 MNHEY, CDR2 SMNVEV (reference sequence).

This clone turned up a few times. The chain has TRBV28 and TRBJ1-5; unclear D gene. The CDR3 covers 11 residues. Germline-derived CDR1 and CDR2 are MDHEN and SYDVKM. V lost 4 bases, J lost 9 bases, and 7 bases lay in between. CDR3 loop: CASSSELPQHF. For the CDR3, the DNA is TGTGCCAGCAGTTCGGAGTTGCCCCAGCATTTT.

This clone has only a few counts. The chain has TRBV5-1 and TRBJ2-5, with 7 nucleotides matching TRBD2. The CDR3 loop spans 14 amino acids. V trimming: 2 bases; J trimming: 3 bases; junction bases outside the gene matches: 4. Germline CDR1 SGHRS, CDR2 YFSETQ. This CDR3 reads CASSFGGMEETQYF. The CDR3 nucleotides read TGCGCCAGCAGCTTCGGGGGGATGGAAGAGACCCAGTACTTC.

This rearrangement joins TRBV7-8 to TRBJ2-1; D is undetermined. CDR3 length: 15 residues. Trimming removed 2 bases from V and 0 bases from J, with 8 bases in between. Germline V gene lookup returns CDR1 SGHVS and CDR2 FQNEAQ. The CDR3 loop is CASSLMVSSYNEQFF. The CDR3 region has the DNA TGTGCCAGCAGCTTAATGGTTAGCTCCTACAATGAGCAGTTCTTC. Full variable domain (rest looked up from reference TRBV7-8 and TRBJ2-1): GAGVSQSPRYKVAKRGQDVALRCDPISGHVSLFWYQQALGQGPEFLTYFQNEAQLDKSGLPSDRFFAERPEGSVSTLKIQRTQQEDSAVYLCASSLMVSSYNEQFFGPGTRLTVL.

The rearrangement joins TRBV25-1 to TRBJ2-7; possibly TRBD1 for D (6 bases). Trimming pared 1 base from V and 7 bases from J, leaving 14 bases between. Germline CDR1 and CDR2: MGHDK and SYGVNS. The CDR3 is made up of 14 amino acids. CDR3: CASSESKQGLEQYF. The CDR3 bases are TGTGCCAGCAGTGAATCCAAACAGGGCCTGGAGCAGTACTTC.

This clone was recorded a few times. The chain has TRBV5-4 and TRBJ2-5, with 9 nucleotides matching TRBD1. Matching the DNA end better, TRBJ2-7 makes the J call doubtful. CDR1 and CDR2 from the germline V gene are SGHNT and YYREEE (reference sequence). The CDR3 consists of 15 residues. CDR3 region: CASSYPTGGSYEQYF. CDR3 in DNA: TGTGCCAGCAGCTACCCGACAGGGGGCTCCTACGAGCAGTACTTC.

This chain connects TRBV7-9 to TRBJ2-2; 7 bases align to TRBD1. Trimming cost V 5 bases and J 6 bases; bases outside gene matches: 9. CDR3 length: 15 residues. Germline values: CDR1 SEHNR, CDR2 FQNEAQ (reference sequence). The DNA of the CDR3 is TGTGCCAGCAGCCCCCCGACAGGGATCTCCGGGGAGCTGTTTTTT. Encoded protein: CASSPPTGISGELFF.

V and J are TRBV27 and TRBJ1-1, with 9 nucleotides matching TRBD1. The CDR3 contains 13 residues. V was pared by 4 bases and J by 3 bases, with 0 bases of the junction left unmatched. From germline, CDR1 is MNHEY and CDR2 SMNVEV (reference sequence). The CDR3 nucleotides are TGTGCCAGCAGTTGGACAGGGGACACTGAAGCTTTCTTT. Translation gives CASSWTGDTEAFF.

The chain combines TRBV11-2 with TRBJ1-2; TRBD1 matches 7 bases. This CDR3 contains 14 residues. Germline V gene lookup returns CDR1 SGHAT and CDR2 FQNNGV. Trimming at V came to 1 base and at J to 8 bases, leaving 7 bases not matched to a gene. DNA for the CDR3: TGTGCCAGCAGCTTAGCTACAGGGGTCCAGGGCTACACCTTC. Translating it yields CASSLATGVQGYTF.

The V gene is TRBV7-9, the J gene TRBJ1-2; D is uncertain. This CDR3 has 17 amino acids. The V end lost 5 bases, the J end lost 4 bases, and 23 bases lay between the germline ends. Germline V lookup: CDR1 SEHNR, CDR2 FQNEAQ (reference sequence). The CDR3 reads CASSTLGVGPSSYGYTF. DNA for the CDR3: TGTGCCAGCAGCACCCTCGGGGTAGGACCCTCTTCCTATGGCTACACCTTC.

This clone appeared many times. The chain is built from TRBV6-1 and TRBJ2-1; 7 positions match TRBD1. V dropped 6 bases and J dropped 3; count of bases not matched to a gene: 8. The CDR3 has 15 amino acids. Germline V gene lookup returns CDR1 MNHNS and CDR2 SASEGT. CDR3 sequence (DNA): TGTGCCAGCAGGGCAACCGGGACAGTCTACAATGAGCAGTTCTTC. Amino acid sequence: CASRATGTVYNEQFF.

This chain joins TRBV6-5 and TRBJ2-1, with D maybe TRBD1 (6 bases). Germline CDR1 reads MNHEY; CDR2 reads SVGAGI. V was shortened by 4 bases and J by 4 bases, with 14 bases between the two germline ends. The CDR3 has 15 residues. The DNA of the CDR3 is TGTGCCAGCAGTTCATCCGGGACACCATACAATGAGCAGTTCTTC. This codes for CASSSSGTPYNEQFF.

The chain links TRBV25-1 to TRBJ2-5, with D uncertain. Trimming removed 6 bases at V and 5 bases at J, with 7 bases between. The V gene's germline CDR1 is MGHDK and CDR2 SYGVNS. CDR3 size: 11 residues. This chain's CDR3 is CASSEAETQYF. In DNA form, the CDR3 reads TGTGCCAGCAGCGAGGCTGAGACCCAGTACTTC.

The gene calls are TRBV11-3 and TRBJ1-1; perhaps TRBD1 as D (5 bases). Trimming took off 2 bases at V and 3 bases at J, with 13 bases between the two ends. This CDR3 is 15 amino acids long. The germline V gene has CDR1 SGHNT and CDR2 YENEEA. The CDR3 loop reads CASSLIAGRHTEAFF. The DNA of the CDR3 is TGTGCCAGCAGCTTAATTGCAGGGAGGCACACTGAAGCTTTCTTT.

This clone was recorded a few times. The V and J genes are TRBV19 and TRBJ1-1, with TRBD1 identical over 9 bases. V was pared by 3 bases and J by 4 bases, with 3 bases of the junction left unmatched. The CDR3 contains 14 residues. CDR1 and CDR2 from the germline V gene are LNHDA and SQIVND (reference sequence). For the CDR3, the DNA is TGTGCCAGTAGTATCCGACAGGGGGGCACTGAAGCTTTCTTT. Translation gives CASSIRQGGTEAFF.

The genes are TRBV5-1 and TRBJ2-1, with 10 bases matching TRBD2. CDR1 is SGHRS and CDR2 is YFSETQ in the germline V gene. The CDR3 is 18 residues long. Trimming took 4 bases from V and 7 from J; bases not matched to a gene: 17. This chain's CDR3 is CASSGLGAGGPGVNEQFF. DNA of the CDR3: TGCGCCAGCAGCGGGCTGGGAGCGGGGGGGCCTGGAGTGAATGAGCAGTTCTTC.

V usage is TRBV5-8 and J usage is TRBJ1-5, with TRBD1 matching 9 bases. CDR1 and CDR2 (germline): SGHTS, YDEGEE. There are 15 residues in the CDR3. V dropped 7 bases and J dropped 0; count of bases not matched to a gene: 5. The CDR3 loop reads CASRTGAYSNQPQHF. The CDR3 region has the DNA TGTGCCAGCCGGACAGGGGCCTATAGCAATCAGCCCCAGCATTTT.

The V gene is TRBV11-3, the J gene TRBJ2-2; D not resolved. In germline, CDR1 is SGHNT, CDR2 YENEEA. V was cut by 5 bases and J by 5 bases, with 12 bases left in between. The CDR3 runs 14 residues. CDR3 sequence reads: CASSRPGNTGELFF. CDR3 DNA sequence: TGTGCCAGCAGCCGCCCGGGTAATACCGGGGAGCTGTTTTTT.